What follows describes a single T cell receptor (beta chain). As yet, its antigen is unknown. The data were obtained in a study of T-cell reconstitution after alpha-beta-depleted transplantation in children. Study findings and constraints: Fresh T-cell production supplied most of the T-cell counts and diversity seen one year after transplant.

Library preparation (for TCRbeta) was performed with unique molecular identifiers. Each CDR3 protein is one row after TCRdb ran MiXCR on the PCR reads. The table lists around 960,000 distinct CDR3 sequences, about 29% of them singletons. CDR1 is DFQATT, CDR2 SNEGSKA, per germline (reference sequence). V lost 2 bases and J 0 bases, leaving 7 bases between the germline ends. There are 14 residues in the CDR3. The rearrangement joins TRBV20-1 to TRBJ1-4, with D perhaps TRBD1 (5 bases). The sequencing used PBMCs, mostly from graft donor cells, collected 360 days after TCRalphabeta/CD19-depleted stem cell transplant. The clonotype was recovered from a boy younger than two who had a stem cell transplant for SCID, so the T cells may come from the graft donor. DNA of the CDR3: TGCAGTGCTAGAAAGGGGTCAACTAATGAAAAACTGTTTTTT. This sequence encodes CSARKGSTNEKLFF.